Below, one T cell receptor beta chain is given with its context. What it recognizes is unknown. This sample was taken from a study of T cell responses to AZD1222 COVID-19 vaccine. TCRdb keeps only in-frame clones here, not all; method: immunoSEQ multiplex PCR. The repertoire holds about 150,000 clones, with roughly nine tenths as singletons. Germline-derived CDR1 and CDR2 are LNHNV and YYDKDF (reference sequence). Trimming shortened V by 9 bases and J by 0 bases, and 6 bases separated the two germline ends. The CDR3 is 13 amino acids. Findings of the study overall: Unmutated variant regions reportedly attract nearly half of all spike-specific TCRs. Spike-spanning, vaccine-associated CD4 TCRs were dominant at 160-218 and 743-854. Of the AZD1222 recipients, only six or seven were seropositive at baseline. Rises in breadth and depth of Spike-specific TCRs came after two AZD1222 doses.

The chain recombines TRBV15 with TRBJ2-6; D remains ambiguous. The source of this sequence is an adult in good health. Here the sequenced sample was peripheral blood, taken on day 0 of MenACWY control vaccination. The CDR3 loop reads CATHLSGANVLTF. The CDR3 DNA follows: TGTGCCACTCACCTCTCTGGGGCCAACGTCCTGACTTTC. The full variable domain, completed using reference TRBV15 and TRBJ2-6, is DAMVIQNPRYQVTQFGKPVTLSCSQTLNHNVMYWYQQKSSQAPKLLFHYYDKDFNNEADTPDNFQSRRPNTSFCFLDIRSPGLGDTAMYLCATHLSGANVLTFGAGSRLTVL.